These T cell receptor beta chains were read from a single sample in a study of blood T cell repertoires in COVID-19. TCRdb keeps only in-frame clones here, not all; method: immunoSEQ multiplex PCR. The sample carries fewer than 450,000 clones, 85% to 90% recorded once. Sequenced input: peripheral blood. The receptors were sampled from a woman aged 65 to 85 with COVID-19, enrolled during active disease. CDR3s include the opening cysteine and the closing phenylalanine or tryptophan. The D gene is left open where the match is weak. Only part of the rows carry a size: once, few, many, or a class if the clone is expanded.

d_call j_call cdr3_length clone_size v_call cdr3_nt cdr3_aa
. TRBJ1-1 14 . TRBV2 TGTGCCAGCAGGGGAGTGGGGGGTTACACTGAAGCTTTCTTT CASRGVGGYTEAFF
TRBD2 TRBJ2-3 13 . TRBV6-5 TGTGCCAGCAGTTCTAGCGGAGCAGATACGCAGTATTTT CASSSSGADTQYF
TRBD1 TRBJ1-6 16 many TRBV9 TGTGCCAGCAGCTTCACGGACAGGGCCTATAATTCACCCCTCCACTTT CASSFTDRAYNSPLHF
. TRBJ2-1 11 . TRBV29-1 TGCAGCGTTGATTATAGCAATGAGCAGTTCTTC CSVDYSNEQFF
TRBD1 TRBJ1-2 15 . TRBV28 TGTGCCAGCAGATCATGGACAGGGGGGGACTATGGCTACACCTTC CASRSWTGGDYGYTF
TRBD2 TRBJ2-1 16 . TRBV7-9 TGTGCCAGCAGCGATAGACTAGCGGGGGCTAACAATGAGCAGTTCTTC CASSDRLAGANNEQFF
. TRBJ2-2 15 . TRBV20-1 TGCAGTGCTAGTACAGGCCGGAGACACACCGGGGAGCTGTTTTTT CSASTGRRHTGELFF
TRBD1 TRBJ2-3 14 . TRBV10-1 TGCGCCAGCAGCCTGGACAGGGACACAGATACGCAGTATTTT CASSLDRDTDTQYF
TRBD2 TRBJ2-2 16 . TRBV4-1 TGCGCCAGCAGCCTGTTAGCGGGGGGTGACACCGGGGAGCTGTTTTTT CASSLLAGGDTGELFF
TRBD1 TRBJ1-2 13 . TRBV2 TGTGCCAGCAGTGAACGAGGGGGCGCCGGCTACACCTTC CASSERGGAGYTF
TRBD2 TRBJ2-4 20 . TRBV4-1 TGCGCCAGCAGCCAAGATGCCCAGCGGGGGGGCCGAGGGGCCAAAAACATTCAGTACTTC CASSQDAQRGGRGAKNIQYF
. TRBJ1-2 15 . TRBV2 TGTGCCAGCAGTGAGGGGGTGGAGGGGCCCTATGGCTACACCTTC CASSEGVEGPYGYTF
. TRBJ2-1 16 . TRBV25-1 TGTGCCAGTGGCCCGGGATGGGGAAGGTCCTACAATGAGCAGTTCTTC CASGPGWGRSYNEQFF
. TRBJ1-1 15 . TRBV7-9 TGTGCCAGCAGCTTAGTCGGCACCGGGATTACTGAAGCTTTCTTT CASSLVGTGITEAFF
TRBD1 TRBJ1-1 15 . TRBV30 TGTGCCTGGGGGGGGCACAGGGGGCTGGGCACTGAAGCTTTCTTT CAWGGHRGLGTEAFF
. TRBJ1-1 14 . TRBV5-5 TGTGCCAGCAGCTTGGCCAGGGCAGGCACTGAAGCTTTCTTT CASSLARAGTEAFF
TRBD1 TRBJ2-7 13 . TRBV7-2 TGTGCCAGCAGTCGGGACAGATCCTACGAGCAGTACTTC CASSRDRSYEQYF
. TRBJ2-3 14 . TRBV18 TGTGCCAGCTCACCAGGGCAGGGGACAGATACGCAGTATTTT CASSPGQGTDTQYF
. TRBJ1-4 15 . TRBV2 TGTGCCAGCATATCCGCAGGGTTGACTAATGAAAAACTGTTTTTT CASISAGLTNEKLFF
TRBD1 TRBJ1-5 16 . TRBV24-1 TGTGCCACCAGTGACACCGGGACAGGGCTCCATCAGCCCCAGCATTTT CATSDTGTGLHQPQHF
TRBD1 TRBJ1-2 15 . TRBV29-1 TGCAGCGTTGGAGGAGGTTGGACAGGGGGTTATGGCTACACCTTC CSVGGGWTGGYGYTF
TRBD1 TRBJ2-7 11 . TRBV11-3 TGTGCCAGCAGTTCCAGGGGGCAGCAGTACTTC CASSSRGQQYF
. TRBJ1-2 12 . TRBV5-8 TGTGCCAGCAGCTTGGTAGGGGAAGGCTACACCTTC CASSLVGEGYTF
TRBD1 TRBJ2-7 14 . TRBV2 TGTGCCAGCAAGCACCCGGGACAGACCTACGAGCAGTACTTC CASKHPGQTYEQYF
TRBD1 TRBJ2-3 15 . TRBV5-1 TGCGCCAGCAGCTTGGCAGGGGGCTCCACAGATACGCAGTATTTT CASSLAGGSTDTQYF
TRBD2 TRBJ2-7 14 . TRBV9 TGTGCCAGCAGCAGGGACTATCCGGGGGACGAGCAGTACTTC CASSRDYPGDEQYF
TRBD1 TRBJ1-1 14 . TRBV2 TGTGCCAGCAGTGAAGGCGGACTGGGACAGGAAGCTTTCTTT CASSEGGLGQEAFF
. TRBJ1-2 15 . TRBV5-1 TGCGCCAGCAGCTTGGTGGAAGGGGGGGACTATGGCTACACCTTC CASSLVEGGDYGYTF
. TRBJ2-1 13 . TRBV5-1 TGCGCCAGCAGCTTGACAGGCCCATCGGGGCAGTTCTTC CASSLTGPSGQFF
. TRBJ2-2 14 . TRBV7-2 TGTGCCAGCAGCTTAGACAGGGCGGGCGGGGAGCTGTTTTTT CASSLDRAGGELFF
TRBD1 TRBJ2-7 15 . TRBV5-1 TGCGCCAGCAGCTACATTGGGGACAGGGGTACTGAGCAGTACTTC CASSYIGDRGTEQYF
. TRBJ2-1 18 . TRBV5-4 TGTGCCAGCAGCGGGGGCGGGGTTAGCGGGTTCTACTACAATGAGCAGTTCTTC CASSGGGVSGFYYNEQFF
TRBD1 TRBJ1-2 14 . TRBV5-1 TGCGCCAGCAGCTTGGACAGGGGTAAGGGCGGCTACACCTTC CASSLDRGKGGYTF
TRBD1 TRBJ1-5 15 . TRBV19 TGTGCCGAGGGACAGGGTAATAATAGCAATCAGCCCCAGCATTTT CAEGQGNNSNQPQHF
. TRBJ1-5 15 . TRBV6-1 TGTGCCAGCAGTGACGGGACACGGATCTATCAGCCCCAGCATTTT CASSDGTRIYQPQHF
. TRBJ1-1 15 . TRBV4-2 TGTGCCAGCAGCCAAGGGGGGGGACGGGACACTGAAGCTTTCTTT CASSQGGGRDTEAFF
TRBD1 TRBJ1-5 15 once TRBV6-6 TGTGCCAGCCTTCTAGGGACAGGGAATAATCAGCCCCAGCATTTT CASLLGTGNNQPQHF
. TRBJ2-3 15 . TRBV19 TGTGCCAGTAGTATTAACAGGGCCTCCACAGATACGCAGTATTTT CASSINRASTDTQYF
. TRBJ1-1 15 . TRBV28 TGTGCCAGCAGGCGCGGGGTGATCATGAACACTGAAGCTTTCTTT CASRRGVIMNTEAFF
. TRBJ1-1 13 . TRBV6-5 TGTGCCAGCAGCCTCGAGGAAAACACTGAAGCTTTCTTT CASSLEENTEAFF
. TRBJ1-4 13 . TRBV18 TGTGCCAGCTCACCAGGTACAGATGGAAAACTGTTTTTT CASSPGTDGKLFF
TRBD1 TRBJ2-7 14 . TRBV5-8 TGTGCCAGCAGCGCGAGACAGGGGGTGGGGGAGCAGTACTTC CASSARQGVGEQYF
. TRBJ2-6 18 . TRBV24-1 TGTGCCACCAGTGACCGCCCGGGCCGGGACTCTGGGGCCAACGTCCTGACTTTC CATSDRPGRDSGANVLTF
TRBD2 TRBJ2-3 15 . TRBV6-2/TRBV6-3 TGTGCCAGCAGTTGGGGCGGGGGATTCACAGATACGCAGTATTTT CASSWGGGFTDTQYF
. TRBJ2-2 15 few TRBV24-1 TGTGCCACCAGTGATCCTGGACAGAACACCGGGGAGCTGTTTTTT CATSDPGQNTGELFF
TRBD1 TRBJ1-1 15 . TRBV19 TGTGCCAGTAGTAGGCAGGGGGCGAGAGGGACTGAAGCTTTCTTT CASSRQGARGTEAFF
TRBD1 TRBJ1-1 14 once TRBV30 TGTGCCTGGAGTGTAGGGGGCGAGAACACTGAAGCTTTCTTT CAWSVGGENTEAFF
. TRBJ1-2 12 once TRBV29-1 TGCAGCGTTGATAAGGGGAACTATGGCTACACCTTC CSVDKGNYGYTF
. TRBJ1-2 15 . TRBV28 TGTGCCAGCAGTTTATACCGGACAGTTAACTATGGCTACACCTTC CASSLYRTVNYGYTF
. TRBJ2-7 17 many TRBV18 TGTGCCAGCTCACCACCTGGCCAGGGCCATAGCTCCTACGAGCAGTACTTC CASSPPGQGHSSYEQYF
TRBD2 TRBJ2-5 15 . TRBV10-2 TGCGCCAGCAGACCGGGACTAGCGGGGCTAGAGACCCAGTACTTC CASRPGLAGLETQYF
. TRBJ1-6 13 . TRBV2 TGTGCCAGCAGTGGGTCAGGATATTCACCCCTCCACTTT CASSGSGYSPLHF
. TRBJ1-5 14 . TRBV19 TGTGCCACCCGAGTCCCAACGAGCAATCAGCCCCAGCATTTT CATRVPTSNQPQHF
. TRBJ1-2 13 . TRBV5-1 TGCGCCAGCAGCTTGTCAGGGTTCGGGGGCTACACCTTC CASSLSGFGGYTF
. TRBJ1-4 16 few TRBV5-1 TGCGCCAGCAGCTTGGGCAGGCCTACAACTAATGAAAAACTGTTTTTT CASSLGRPTTNEKLFF
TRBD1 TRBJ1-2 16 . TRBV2 TGTGCCAGCAGTGACTCGGGGGCAGGGGGTTTCTATGGCTACACCTTC CASSDSGAGGFYGYTF
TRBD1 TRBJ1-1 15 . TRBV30 TGTGCCTGGAGCGGGACAGACTTTTGGAACACTGAAGCTTTCTTT CAWSGTDFWNTEAFF
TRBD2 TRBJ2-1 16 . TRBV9 TGTGCCAGCAGCGCCAAGGGACTGGCGGGGGGGATTTCTCAGTTCTTC CASSAKGLAGGISQFF